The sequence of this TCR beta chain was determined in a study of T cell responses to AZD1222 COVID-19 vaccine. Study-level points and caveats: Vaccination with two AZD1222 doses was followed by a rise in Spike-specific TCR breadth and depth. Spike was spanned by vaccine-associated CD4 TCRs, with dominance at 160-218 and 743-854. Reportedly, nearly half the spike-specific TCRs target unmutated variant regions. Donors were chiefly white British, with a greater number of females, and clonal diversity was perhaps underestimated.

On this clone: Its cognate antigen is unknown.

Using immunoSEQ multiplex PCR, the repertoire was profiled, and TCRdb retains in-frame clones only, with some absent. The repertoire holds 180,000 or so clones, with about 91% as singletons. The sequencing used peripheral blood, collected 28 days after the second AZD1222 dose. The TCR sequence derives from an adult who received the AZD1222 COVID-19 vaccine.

The CDR3 loop reads CAVRRDLNYGYTF. CDR3 nucleotides: TGTGCCGTACGGCGGGATCTTAACTATGGCTACACCTTC. J is TRBJ1-2 and V is TRBV10-3; D ambiguous. There are 13 residues in the CDR3. Germline V CDR1 and CDR2: ENHRY, SYGVKD. V dropped 11 bases and J dropped 1 base, with 14 bases sitting between them.